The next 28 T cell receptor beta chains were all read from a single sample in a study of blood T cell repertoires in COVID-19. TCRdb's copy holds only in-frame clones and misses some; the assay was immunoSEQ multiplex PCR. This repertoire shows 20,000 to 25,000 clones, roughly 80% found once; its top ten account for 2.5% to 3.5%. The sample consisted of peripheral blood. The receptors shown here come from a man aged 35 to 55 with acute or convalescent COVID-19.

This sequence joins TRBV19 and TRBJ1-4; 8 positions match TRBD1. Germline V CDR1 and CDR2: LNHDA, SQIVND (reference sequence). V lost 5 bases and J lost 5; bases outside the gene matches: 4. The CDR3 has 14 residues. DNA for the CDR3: TGTGCCAGTAGTCCGAACAGGGGGAATGAAAAACTGTTTTTT. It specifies CASSPNRGNEKLFF.

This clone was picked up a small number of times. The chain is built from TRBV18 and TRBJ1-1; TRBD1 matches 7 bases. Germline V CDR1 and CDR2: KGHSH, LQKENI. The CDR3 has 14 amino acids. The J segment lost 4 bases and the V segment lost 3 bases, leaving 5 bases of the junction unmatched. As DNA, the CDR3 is TGTGCCAGCTCACCCAGGGGGGACGTCACTGAAGCTTTCTTT. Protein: CASSPRGDVTEAFF.

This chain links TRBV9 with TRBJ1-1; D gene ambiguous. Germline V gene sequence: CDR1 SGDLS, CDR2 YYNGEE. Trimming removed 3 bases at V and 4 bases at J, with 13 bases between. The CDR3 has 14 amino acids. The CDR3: CASSARLGGTEAFF. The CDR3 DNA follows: TGTGCCAGCAGCGCAAGACTCGGCGGCACTGAAGCTTTCTTT.

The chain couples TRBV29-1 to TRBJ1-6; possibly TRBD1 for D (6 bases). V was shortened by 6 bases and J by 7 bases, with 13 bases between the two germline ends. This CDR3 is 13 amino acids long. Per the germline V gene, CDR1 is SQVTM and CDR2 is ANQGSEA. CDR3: CSVVDSTNSPLHF. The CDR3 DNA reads TGCAGCGTCGTGGACAGTACAAATTCACCCCTCCACTTT.

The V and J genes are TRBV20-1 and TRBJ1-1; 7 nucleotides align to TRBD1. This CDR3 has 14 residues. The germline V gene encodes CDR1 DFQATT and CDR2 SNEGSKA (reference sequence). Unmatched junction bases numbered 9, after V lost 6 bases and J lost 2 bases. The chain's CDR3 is CSASPGQLNTEAFF. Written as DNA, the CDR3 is TGCAGTGCCAGTCCGGGACAGCTAAACACTGAAGCTTTCTTT.

CDR3 protein: CASSRNRGSYEQYF. The CDR3 DNA reads as TGTGCCAGCAGCCGTAACAGGGGATCCTACGAGCAGTACTTC. V usage is TRBV14 and J usage is TRBJ2-7; 7 bases map to TRBD1. V shed 4 bases, J shed 1 base, and the junction held 4 bases outside the gene matches. The germline CDR1 and CDR2 sequences are SGHDN and FVKESK. The CDR3 length is 14 residues.

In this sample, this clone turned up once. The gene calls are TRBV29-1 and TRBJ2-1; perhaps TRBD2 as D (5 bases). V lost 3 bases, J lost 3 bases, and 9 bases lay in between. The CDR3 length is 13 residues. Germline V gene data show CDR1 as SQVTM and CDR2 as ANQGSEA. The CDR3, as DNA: TGCAGCGTTGAGAGGGATGGCTACAATGAGCAGTTCTTC. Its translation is CSVERDGYNEQFF.

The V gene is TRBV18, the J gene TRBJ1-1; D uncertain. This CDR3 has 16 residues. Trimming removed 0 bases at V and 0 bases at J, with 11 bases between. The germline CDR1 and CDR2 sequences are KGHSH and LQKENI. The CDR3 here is CASSPPNRVMNTEAFF. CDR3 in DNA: TGTGCCAGCTCACCACCGAACAGAGTCATGAACACTGAAGCTTTCTTT.

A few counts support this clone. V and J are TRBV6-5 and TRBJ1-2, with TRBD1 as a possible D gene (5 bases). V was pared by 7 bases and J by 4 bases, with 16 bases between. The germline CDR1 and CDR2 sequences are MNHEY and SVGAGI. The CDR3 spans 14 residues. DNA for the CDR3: TGTGCCAGCACGGCTAGGGGATCAGCCTATGGCTACACCTTC. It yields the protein CASTARGSAYGYTF.

CDR3 in DNA: TGCAGTGCTAGGGGGGCAAGAGGCTACACCTTC. It is translated as CSARGARGYTF. The chain uses TRBV20-1 and TRBJ1-2, with D possibly matching TRBD1 (6 bases). With 3 bases removed from V and 8 bases from J, the gap between germline ends came to 10 bases. The CDR3 is 11 residues long. From germline, CDR1 is DFQATT and CDR2 SNEGSKA (reference sequence).

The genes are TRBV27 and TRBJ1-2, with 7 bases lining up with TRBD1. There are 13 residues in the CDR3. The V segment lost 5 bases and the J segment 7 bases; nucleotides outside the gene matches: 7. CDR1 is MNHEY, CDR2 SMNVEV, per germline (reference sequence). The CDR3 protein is CASSQTGFSGYTF. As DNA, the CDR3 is TGTGCCAGCAGTCAGACAGGGTTCAGTGGCTACACCTTC.

CDR3 sequence (DNA): TGCGCCAGCAGCCGCACAGGGGTCTCGAACACCGGGGAGCTGTTTTTT. It encodes CASSRTGVSNTGELFF. The chain employs TRBV5-1 and TRBJ2-2; 7 positions agree with TRBD1. The CDR3 loop spans 16 amino acids. Germline CDR1 SGHRS, CDR2 YFSETQ. With V trimmed by 4 bases and J by 0 bases, 6 bases remained unmatched.

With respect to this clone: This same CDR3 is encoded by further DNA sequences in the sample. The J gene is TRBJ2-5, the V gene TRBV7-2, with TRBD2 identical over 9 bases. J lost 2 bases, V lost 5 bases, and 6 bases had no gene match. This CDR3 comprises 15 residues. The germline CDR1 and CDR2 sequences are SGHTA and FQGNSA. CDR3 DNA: TGTGCCAGCAGCCCTACTGCGGGAGGGCAAGAGACCCAGTACTTC. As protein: CASSPTAGGQETQYF. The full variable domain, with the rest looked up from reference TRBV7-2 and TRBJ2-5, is GAGVSQSPSNKVTEKGKDVELRCDPISGHTALYWYRQSLGQGLEFLIYFQGNSAPDKSGLPSDRFSAERTGGSVSTLTIQRTQQEDSAVYLCASSPTAGGQETQYFGPGTRLLVL.

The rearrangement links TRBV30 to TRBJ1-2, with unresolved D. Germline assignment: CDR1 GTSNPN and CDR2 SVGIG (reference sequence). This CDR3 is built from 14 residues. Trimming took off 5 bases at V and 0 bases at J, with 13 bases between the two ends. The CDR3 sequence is CAWGSRVTNYGYTF. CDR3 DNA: TGTGCCTGGGGATCCCGGGTTACTAACTATGGCTACACCTTC.

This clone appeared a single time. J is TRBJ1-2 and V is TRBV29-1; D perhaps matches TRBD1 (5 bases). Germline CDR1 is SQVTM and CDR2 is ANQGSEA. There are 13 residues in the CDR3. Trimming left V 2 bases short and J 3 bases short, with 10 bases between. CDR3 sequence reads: CSVERGGDYGYTF. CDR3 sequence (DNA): TGCAGCGTTGAAAGGGGCGGAGACTATGGCTACACCTTC.

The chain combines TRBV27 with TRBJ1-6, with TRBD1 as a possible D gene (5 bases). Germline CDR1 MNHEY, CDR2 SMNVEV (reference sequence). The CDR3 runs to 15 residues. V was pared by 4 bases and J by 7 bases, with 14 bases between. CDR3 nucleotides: TGTGCCAGCAGTTCTACTGGGGCGGGAAATTCACCCCTCCACTTT. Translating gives CASSSTGAGNSPLHF.

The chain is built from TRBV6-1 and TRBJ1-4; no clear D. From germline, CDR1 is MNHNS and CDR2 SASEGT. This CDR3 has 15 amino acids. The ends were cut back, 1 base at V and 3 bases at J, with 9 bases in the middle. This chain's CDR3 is CASSEGQNSNEKLFF. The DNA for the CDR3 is TGTGCCAGCAGTGAAGGACAAAATTCTAATGAAAAACTGTTTTTT.

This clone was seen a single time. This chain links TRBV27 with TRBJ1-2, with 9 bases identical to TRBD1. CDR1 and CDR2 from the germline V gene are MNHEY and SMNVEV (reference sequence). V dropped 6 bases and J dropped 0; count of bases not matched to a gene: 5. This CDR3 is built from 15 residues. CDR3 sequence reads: CASRPQGAANYGYTF. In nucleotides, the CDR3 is TGTGCCAGCAGACCACAGGGGGCAGCTAACTATGGCTACACCTTC.

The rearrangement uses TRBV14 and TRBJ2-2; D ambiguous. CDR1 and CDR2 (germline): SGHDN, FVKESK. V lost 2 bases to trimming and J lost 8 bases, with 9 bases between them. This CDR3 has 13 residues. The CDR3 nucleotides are TGTGCCAGCAGCCAAAACAGCTTGGGGGAGCTGTTTTTT. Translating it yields CASSQNSLGELFF.

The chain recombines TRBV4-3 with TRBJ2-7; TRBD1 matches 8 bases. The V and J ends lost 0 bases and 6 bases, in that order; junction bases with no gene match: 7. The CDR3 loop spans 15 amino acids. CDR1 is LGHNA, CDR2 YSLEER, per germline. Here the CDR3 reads CASSQDHRGDREQYF. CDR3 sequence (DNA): TGCGCCAGCAGCCAAGATCACAGGGGGGACCGCGAGCAGTACTTC.

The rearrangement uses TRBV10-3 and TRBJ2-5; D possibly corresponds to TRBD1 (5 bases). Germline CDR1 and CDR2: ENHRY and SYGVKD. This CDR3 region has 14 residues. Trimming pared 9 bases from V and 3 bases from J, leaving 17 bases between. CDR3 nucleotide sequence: TGTGCCATAGGACAAGGGATTCAAGAAGAGACCCAGTACTTC. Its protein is CAIGQGIQEETQYF.

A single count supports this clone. The CDR3 loop is CATRTGGFSEAFF. In DNA form, the CDR3 reads TGTGCCACGAGGACAGGGGGATTCTCTGAAGCTTTCTTT. The chain recombines TRBV12-3 or TRBV12-4 with TRBJ1-1; 10 positions match TRBD1. The length of the CDR3 is 13 residues. J gave up 6 bases and V 10 bases, and 8 bases lay outside the gene matches.

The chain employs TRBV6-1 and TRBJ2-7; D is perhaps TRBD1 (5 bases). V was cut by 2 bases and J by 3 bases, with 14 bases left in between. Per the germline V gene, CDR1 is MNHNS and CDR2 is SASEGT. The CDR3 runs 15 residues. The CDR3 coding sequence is TGTGCCAGCAGTGAACTAGTAGACAGCCACTACGAGCAGTACTTC. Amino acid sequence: CASSELVDSHYEQYF.

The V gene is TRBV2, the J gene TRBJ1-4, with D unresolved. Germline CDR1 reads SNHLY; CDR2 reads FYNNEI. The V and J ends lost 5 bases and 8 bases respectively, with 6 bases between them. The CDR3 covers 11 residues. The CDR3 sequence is CASSPAEKLFF. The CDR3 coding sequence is TGTGCCAGCAGTCCCGCGGAAAAACTGTTTTTT.

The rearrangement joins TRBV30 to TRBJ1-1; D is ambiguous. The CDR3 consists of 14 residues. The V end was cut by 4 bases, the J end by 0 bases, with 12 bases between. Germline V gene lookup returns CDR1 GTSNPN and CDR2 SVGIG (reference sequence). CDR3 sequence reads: CAWKAGLLNTEAFF. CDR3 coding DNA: TGTGCCTGGAAAGCGGGATTACTGAACACTGAAGCTTTCTTT.

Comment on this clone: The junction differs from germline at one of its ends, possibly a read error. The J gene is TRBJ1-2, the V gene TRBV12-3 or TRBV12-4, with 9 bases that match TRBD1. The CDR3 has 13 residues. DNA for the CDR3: TGTGCCAGCACTATGGGACAGGGCTCCCCTCTAGCCTTC. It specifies CASTMGQGSPLAF.

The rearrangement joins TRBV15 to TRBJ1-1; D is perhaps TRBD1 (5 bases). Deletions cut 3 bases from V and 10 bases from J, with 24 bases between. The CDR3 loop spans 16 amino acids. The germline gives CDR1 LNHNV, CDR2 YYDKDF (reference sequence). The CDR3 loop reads CATSRRLQGLGTGAFF. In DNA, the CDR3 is TGTGCCACCAGCAGGCGACTTCAGGGTTTGGGTACGGGAGCTTTCTTT.

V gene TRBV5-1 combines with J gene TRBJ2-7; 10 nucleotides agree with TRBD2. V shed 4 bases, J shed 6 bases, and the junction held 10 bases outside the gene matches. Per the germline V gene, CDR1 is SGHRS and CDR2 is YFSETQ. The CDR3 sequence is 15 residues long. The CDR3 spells CASSLTSGAPAEQYF. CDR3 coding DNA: TGCGCCAGCAGCCTCACTAGCGGGGCACCGGCCGAGCAGTACTTC.